This TCR beta chain came from a study of T cells in Graves' hyperthyroidism and ophthalmopathy (dated by TCRdb to 2018 to 2020). Regarding the complete study: Peripheral blood was sampled at the time of initial diagnosis, prior to any treatment. In several Graves' hyperthyroidism patients, the study also compared T-cell repertoires from thyroid tissue with T-cell repertoires from blood. The 75 to 100 discovery patients were randomly divided into training and test sets at a 7:3 ratio. Prospective prediction of ophthalmopathy was tested in an independent validation cohort consisting of 18 to 20 hyperthyroidism patients and 15 to 17 patients who later progressed to ophthalmopathy. After sampling, hyperthyroidism patients received methimazole starting at 30 mg daily, and ophthalmopathy patients received high-dose intravenous methylprednisolone. The paper describes TCR Vbeta CDR3 sequencing of around 130 peripheral blood samples, made up of approximately 40 ophthalmopathy patients, roughly 72 hyperthyroidism patients and some 17 progressor patients. A discovery cohort of fewer than 110 patients, approximately 45 with Graves' ophthalmopathy and approximately 55 with stable Graves' hyperthyroidism, was used to find distinguishing TCR V-J signatures. Findings and caveats that apply to the study as a whole: A 13 V-J signature model separated ophthalmopathy from stable hyperthyroidism, with approximately 87% sensitivity and 81.08% specificity in cross-validation and 80%/75% in testing. In validation, progression to ophthalmopathy was predicted by the model with roughly 69% sensitivity and roughly 72% specificity, a median of roughly six months before onset. Blood samples also contained most of the expanded thyroid clonotypes (frequency above 0.001), which suggests that blood repertoires may reflect thyroid immune responses. Sample size was not statistically predetermined, and investigators were not blinded to group allocation.

Graves' hyperthyroidism was defined as stable when no progression to ophthalmopathy occurred over 18 months of follow-up. Hyperthyroidism patients were aged 18 to 65 years and newly diagnosed, with disease duration of less than 2 months. Exclusion was applied to patients with uncontrolled infections, other autoimmune diseases, pregnancy or lactation. Diagnoses were established on the basis of clinical symptoms, serum thyroxine and TRAb, thyroid ultrasound, and orbital computed tomography. PBMCs were separated from under 11 ml of fresh peripheral blood using Ficoll-Paque density gradient centrifugation. Total RNA was extracted using Trizol reagent, and RNA quality was assessed on an Agilent 2100 Bioanalyzer. The TCR beta CDR3 regions were amplified from the RNA transcripts. A first-round RT-PCR of the TCR CDR3 used the HTBI primer set with the Qiagen OneStep RT-PCR kit. The libraries were constructed in a second round of multiplex PCR and then size-selected and purified. Libraries were sequenced paired-end with 100 bp reads on an Illumina HiSeq2000. From the authors' description of their analysis: SOAPnuke was used to process the raw data, with reads discarded if the reads contained adapters or uncalled bases, had a mean Phred below 15, or lacked an exact constant-primer or identifier match. High-quality paired reads were merged with COPE v1.2.5, and unique nucleotide sequences were defined as clonotypes. Clonotypes were aligned to IMGT TRBV, TRBD and TRBJ reference segments using MiTCR v1.1. The analysis was restricted to V-J combinations with a frequency above 0.0001, which together covered approximately 99% of the repertoires. A TCS score was defined as the ratio between F50 (clonal expansion) and ExV (chaos), using BLOSUM62-based TCRdist between CDR3 peptides within each V-J. Welch's t-statistics and random forest reduced some 510 V-J features to 13, which were used in a naive Bayes classifier (R e1071). Through fastp at Q25 and MiXCR, TCRdb rebuilt clones from the public reads, retaining in-frame beta chains. Rows merge per CDR3 protein into single entries with the most common DNA and genes. TCRdb, not the original authors, processed these V and J calls. This sample holds about 620,000 distinct CDR3 sequences; around 15% were observed only once. Less than 4.5% of the sample rests with the top ten.

With respect to this clonotype: It lacks a known antigen. Base qualities were left out, and no much larger clone turns up one base away.

The sample taken for sequencing was blood. This TCR came from a woman aged 25 to 45 with Graves' hyperthyroidism.

The DNA reads TGTGCCAGCCACAAAAGGGGTCGGGGAACTGAAGCTTTCTTT. The encoded protein is CASHKRGRGTEAFF. The chain was built from TRBV6-1 and TRBJ1-1; the best D guess is TRBD1, with 5 bases matching. Its CDR3 holds 14 amino acids, cysteine through phenylalanine. Just the 42-base CDR3 DNA is kept, in frame starting at base 1. A distance of 18 bases separates the germline ends of V and J, which lose 8 bases and 5 bases respectively. Looking up the germline V gene yields CDR1 MNHNS and CDR2 SASEGT.